These 12 T cell receptor beta chains were all obtained from the same sample, sequenced in a study of blood T cell repertoires in COVID-19. Repertoires were generated with immunoSEQ multiplex PCR, while TCRdb's copy carries only in-frame clones and drops some. This repertoire shows roughly 130,000 clones, 84% found once; its top ten account for roughly 8.7%. Sequenced input: peripheral blood. These receptors were collected from a man younger than 45 with COVID-19, enrolled during active disease.

The chain joins TRBV5-1 to TRBJ2-7; 7 positions match TRBD2. This CDR3 has 14 amino acids. Looked up from germline, CDR1 is SGHRS and CDR2 is YFSETQ. The V segment lost 0 bases and the J segment 0 bases; nucleotides outside the gene matches: 0. CDR3 residues: CASSLASGSYEQYF. The CDR3 bases are TGCGCCAGCAGCTTGGCTAGCGGCTCCTACGAGCAGTACTTC.

This clone was observed a handful of times. The same CDR3 arises from other DNA sequences in this sample as well. The gene calls are TRBV28 and TRBJ2-7, with TRBD1 identical over 9 bases. The ends lost 4 bases at V and 3 bases at J; junction bases unmatched: 7. Germline V CDR1 and CDR2: MDHEN, SYDVKM. The CDR3 is made up of 15 amino acids. In DNA form, the CDR3 reads TGTGCCAGCAGTTCCCCGACAGGGGGATACTACGAGCAGTACTTC. Translated: CASSSPTGGYYEQYF.

The chain carries TRBV5-4 and TRBJ2-1; a possible D gene is TRBD2 (5 bases). This CDR3 has 15 amino acids. V shed 1 base and J shed 0 bases, with 8 bases lying between them. Per the germline V gene, CDR1 is SGHNT and CDR2 is YYREEE (reference sequence). The chain's CDR3 is CASSLQRSSYNEQFF. The CDR3, as DNA: TGTGCCAGCAGCTTGCAGCGGAGCTCCTACAATGAGCAGTTCTTC.

V and J are TRBV6-6 and TRBJ2-3; tentatively, D is TRBD2 (5 bases). Trimming took 10 bases from V and 0 from J, leaving 17 bases between them. Germline loops: CDR1 MNHNY, CDR2 SVGAGI (reference sequence). The CDR3 has 15 residues. Here the CDR3 reads CATSLPWTSTDTQYF. The CDR3 DNA sequence: TGTGCCACCAGCCTGCCCTGGACTAGCACAGATACGCAGTATTTT.

The CDR3 coding sequence is TGTGCCAGCAGCCAGGGGTCTGTAGATACGCAGTATTTT. Protein product: CASSQGSVDTQYF. This chain uses TRBV7-2 with TRBJ2-3; D might be TRBD1 (6 bases). The germline gives CDR1 SGHTA, CDR2 FQGNSA. The CDR3 is 13 residues long. V was shortened by 5 bases and J by 5 bases, with 11 bases between the two germline ends.

In DNA form, the CDR3 reads TGTGCCAGCAGCCCGCCCGGGACAGGGGTAAATGAGCAGTTCTTC. Translated, it gives CASSPPGTGVNEQFF. The rearrangement links TRBV3-1 (or the pseudogene TRBV3-2) to TRBJ2-1; TRBD1 agrees at 10 bases. The germline V gene encodes CDR1 LGHDT and CDR2 YNNKEL (reference sequence). With V trimmed by 4 bases and J by 7 bases, 7 bases remained unmatched. This CDR3 region has 15 residues.

The V call is TRBV28, the J call TRBJ2-1; D is unclear. Deletions cut 5 bases from V and 6 bases from J, with 5 bases between. This CDR3 has 11 residues. CDR1 MDHEN and CDR2 SYDVKM come from the germline V gene. CDR3 protein: CASSTTNEQFF. The CDR3 DNA reads TGTGCCAGCAGTACAACCAATGAGCAGTTCTTC.

The chain uses TRBV18 and TRBJ2-2; D perhaps matches TRBD1 (6 bases). The CDR3 is 14 amino acids. Trimming stripped 6 bases from V and 3 bases from J, with 11 bases between. CDR1 and CDR2 (germline): KGHSH, LQKENI. The CDR3 DNA reads as TGTGCCAGCTCGCCTCACAGGGACACCGGGGAGCTGTTTTTT. This sequence encodes CASSPHRDTGELFF.

This chain connects TRBV28 to TRBJ1-2; D is ambiguous. V shed 6 bases and J shed 0 bases, with 11 bases lying between them. CDR3 length: 14 residues. Germline lookup yields CDR1 MDHEN and CDR2 SYDVKM. CDR3 nucleotide sequence: TGTGCCAGCAGAACAACGGGATCTAACTATGGCTACACCTTC. The encoded protein is CASRTTGSNYGYTF.

V and J are TRBV5-5 and TRBJ2-7; TRBD1 matches 11 bases. The CDR3 runs to 16 residues. Looked up from germline, CDR1 is SGHKS and CDR2 is YYEKEE (reference sequence). V gave up 4 bases and J gave up 5 bases; unmatched junction bases: 11. CDR3 bases: TGTGCCAGCAGCCCAGACCGGACAGGGGGCCGCGACGAGCAGTACTTC. Its protein product is CASSPDRTGGRDEQYF.

V is TRBV28 and J is TRBJ1-2, with D possibly TRBD1 on 5 matching bases. The CDR3 consists of 14 residues. Germline V lookup: CDR1 MDHEN, CDR2 SYDVKM. V lost 2 bases and J 0 bases, leaving 7 bases between the germline ends. The CDR3 sequence: CASSLGGANYGYTF. CDR3 coding DNA: TGTGCCAGCAGTTTAGGGGGGGCTAACTATGGCTACACCTTC.

This sequence joins TRBV7-2 and TRBJ1-2; D is unresolved. The V and J ends lost 1 base and 4 bases respectively, with 19 bases between them. The CDR3 runs to 17 residues. Germline CDR1 reads SGHTA; CDR2 reads FQGNSA. The CDR3 DNA sequence: TGTGCCAGCAGCTTAGTGTTTAGTCGGGAGAGTAGCTATGGCTACACCTTC. It specifies CASSLVFSRESSYGYTF.